The clone carrying this T cell receptor (beta chain) was seen a few times. What it binds is not known. They built TCR cDNA with 5'RACE template switching, a step that put in a universal primer site and UMIs. TCRdb used MiXCR to reprocess the 5' RACE reads, holding one entry per CDR3 protein. The sample includes around 610,000 distinct CDR3 sequences, less than 15% of them seen just once. This sample was included in a study of T cells after yellow fever vaccination. Trimming cost V 6 bases and J 3 bases; bases outside gene matches: 6. The CDR3 sequence is 15 residues long. Germline values: CDR1 KGHSH, CDR2 LQKENI. Study-level points and caveats: Although the secondary response was weaker, it peaked faster, at day 5 versus 15. Reappearing after the booster were most of the clones from primary vaccination (roughly 95% CD4, about 87% CD8).

The TCR sequence derives from a man aged 25-40 years who received the YFV17D yellow fever vaccine. This sequence joins TRBV18 and TRBJ2-5; 11 bases are a match to TRBD2. Sequenced material: PBMCs, taken on the day of the yellow fever booster vaccination. Written as DNA, the CDR3 is TGTGCCAGCTCCCAGATACTAGCGGGGGAAGAGACCCAGTACTTC. Its protein is CASSQILAGEETQYF.